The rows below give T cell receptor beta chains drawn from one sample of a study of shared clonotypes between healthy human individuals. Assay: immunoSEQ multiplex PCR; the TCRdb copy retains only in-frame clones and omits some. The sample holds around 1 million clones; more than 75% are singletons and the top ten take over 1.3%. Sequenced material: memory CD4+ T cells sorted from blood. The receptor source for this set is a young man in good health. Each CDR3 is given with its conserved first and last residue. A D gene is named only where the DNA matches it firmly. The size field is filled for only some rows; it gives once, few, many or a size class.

CASSLDGQDAGELFF | TGTGCCAGCAGCTTAGATGGACAGGATGCCGGGGAGCTGTTTTTT | TRBD1 | TRBJ2-2 | TRBV7-6 | few
CASSLGLGEGTDTQYF | TGTGCCAGCAGCTTAGGGCTAGGGGAGGGGACAGATACGCAGTATTTT | TRBD2 | TRBJ2-3 | TRBV11-3 | .
CASSSISAGGAAKNIQYF | TGTGCCAGCAGCTCGATATCTGCAGGGGGCGCGGCCAAAAACATTCAGTACTTC | TRBD1 | TRBJ2-4 | TRBV7-9 | many
CASSFSGFGQETQYF | TGTGCCAGCAGTTTTTCTGGTTTCGGGCAAGAGACCCAGTACTTC | . | TRBJ2-5 | TRBV28 | .
CAISDGQGGEKLFF | TGTGCCATCAGTGACGGCCAGGGCGGAGAAAAACTGTTTTTT | . | TRBJ1-4 | TRBV10-3 | few
CASSQVPTGGNTGELFF | TGCGCCAGCAGCCAAGTACCCACGGGAGGGAACACCGGGGAGCTGTTTTTT | TRBD2 | TRBJ2-2 | TRBV4-1 | .
CASSVDGGSYNEQFF | TGTGCCAGCAGTGTAGACGGGGGGTCCTACAATGAGCAGTTCTTC | TRBD2 | TRBJ2-1 | TRBV2 | .
CASSSLDRGLDLQYF | TGCGCCAGCAGCTCCCTTGACAGGGGACTAGACCTGCAGTATTTT | . | TRBJ2-3 | TRBV5-1 | .
CASSTPPGATNEKLFF | TGTGCCAGTAGTACCCCCCCCGGAGCAACTAATGAAAAACTGTTTTTT | . | TRBJ1-4 | TRBV19 | .
CASSQEGSPINQPQHF | TGCGCCAGCAGCCAAGAGGGGTCGCCGATCAATCAGCCCCAGCATTTT | . | TRBJ1-5 | TRBV4-1 | .
CASSLAGQGVYEQYF | TGTGCCAGCAGCTTAGCGGGACAGGGGGTGTACGAGCAGTACTTC | TRBD1 | TRBJ2-7 | TRBV7-2 | .
CASSLVEVTDTQYF | TGTGCCAGCAGCTTGGTTGAAGTGACAGATACGCAGTATTTT | . | TRBJ2-3 | TRBV5-6 | .
CASPPGDRVSDEQYF | TGTGCCAGCCCCCCGGGGGACAGGGTAAGCGACGAGCAGTACTTC | TRBD1 | TRBJ2-7 | TRBV28 | .
CASSLGFLGQFTDTQYF | TGTGCCAGCAGCTTAGGCTTTTTGGGACAGTTCACAGATACGCAGTATTTT | TRBD1 | TRBJ2-3 | TRBV11-2 | .
CASSFGGGVEKLFF | TGCGCCAGCAGCTTCGGAGGGGGGGTTGAAAAACTGTTTTTT | . | TRBJ1-4 | TRBV5-1 | .
CASGSTFGLLAYEQYF | TGTGCCAGTGGTAGCACTTTCGGTCTGTTGGCCTACGAGCAGTACTTC | . | TRBJ2-7 | TRBV10-3 | .
CASSLTGRGRSDTQYF | TGTGCCAGCAGCTTAACGGGCAGGGGGAGGTCAGATACGCAGTATTTT | . | TRBJ2-3 | TRBV7-3 | .
CASSGAGAYEQYF | TGTGCCAGCAGCGGAGCCGGGGCCTACGAGCAGTACTTC | . | TRBJ2-7 | TRBV5-6 | .